A selection of T cell receptor beta chains follows, all from one sample in a study of T cells in Graves' hyperthyroidism and ophthalmopathy. Each CDR3 protein is one row after TCRdb ran MiXCR on the multiplex PCR reads. In the table there are 150,000 or so distinct CDR3 sequences, approximately 20% of which are singletons. Sequenced: blood. The receptor source for this set is a woman between 45 and 60 years old with Graves' hyperthyroidism that later progressed to Graves' ophthalmopathy. Each CDR3 is given with its conserved first and last residue. The D gene is left open where the match is weak. Part of the rows lack a size; the others show once, few, many or a class for expanded clones.

D: NA
V: TRBV5-6
J: TRBJ2-7
size: few
CDR3: CASSPLVTTEQYF
DNA: TGTGCCAGCAGCCCGTTAGTAACAACCGAGCAGTACTTC

D: TRBD1
V: TRBV3-1
J: TRBJ2-3
size: many
CDR3: CASSQLGRTGVSDTQYF
DNA: TGTGCCAGCAGCCAATTAGGGAGGACAGGGGTGTCAGATACGCAGTATTTT

D: NA
V: TRBV3-1
J: TRBJ2-5
size: few
CDR3: CASSQDHRGWYF
DNA: TGTGCCAGCAGCCAAGATCACCGGGGGTGGTACTTC

D: TRBD2
V: TRBV28
J: TRBJ2-3
size: NA
CDR3: CASSPPRGGWEDTQYF
DNA: TGTGCCAGCAGCCCACCGCGCGGGGGGTGGGAAGATACGCAGTATTTT

D: TRBD1
V: TRBV5-6
J: TRBJ1-2
size: NA
CDR3: CASSPSGGYNYGYTF
DNA: TGTGCCAGCAGCCCATCAGGGGGTTATAACTATGGCTACACCTTC

D: NA
V: TRBV30
J: TRBJ1-1
size: many
CDR3: CAWSARTEAFF
DNA: TGTGCCTGGAGTGCTCGAACCGAAGCTTTCTTT

D: NA
V: TRBV7-3
J: TRBJ2-2
size: few
CDR3: CASSGEVGGELFF
DNA: TGTGCCAGCAGCGGGGAGGTTGGCGGGGAGCTGTTTTTT

D: TRBD1
V: TRBV20-1
J: TRBJ1-2
size: few
CDR3: CSAAGDRTNYGYTF
DNA: TGCAGTGCTGCCGGGGACAGGACTAACTATGGCTACACCTTC

D: NA
V: TRBV14
J: TRBJ2-1
size: few
CDR3: CASSQEWFLEQFF
DNA: TGTGCCAGCAGCCAAGAGTGGTTTCTTGAGCAGTTCTTC

D: NA
V: TRBV24-1
J: TRBJ2-1
size: few
CDR3: CATSDLPRGGYNEQFF
DNA: TGTGCCACCAGTGATTTGCCCAGAGGGGGCTACAATGAGCAGTTCTTC

D: NA
V: TRBV12-3/TRBV12-4
J: TRBJ1-5
size: NA
CDR3: CASLPAGRGASQPQHF
DNA: TGTGCCAGCCTCCCGGCAGGGAGGGGGGCGTCTCAGCCCCAGCATTTT

D: NA
V: TRBV20-1
J: TRBJ2-7
size: many
CDR3: CSASRPSSYEQYF
DNA: TGCAGTGCTAGCCGCCCCAGCTCCTACGAGCAGTACTTC

D: NA
V: TRBV12-3/TRBV12-4
J: TRBJ1-4
size: many
CDR3: CASSVGHPSEKLFF
DNA: TGTGCCAGCAGCGTGGGACACCCATCTGAAAAACTGTTTTTT

D: NA
V: TRBV28
J: TRBJ2-1
size: many
CDR3: CASSFMAGAHNEQFF
DNA: TGTGCCAGCAGTTTTATGGCAGGGGCTCACAATGAGCAGTTCTTC

D: NA
V: TRBV19
J: TRBJ2-3
size: once
CDR3: CASSPAGTGTDTQYF
DNA: TGTGCCAGTAGCCCTGCCGGGACCGGGACAGATACGCAGTATTTT

D: TRBD1
V: TRBV28
J: TRBJ2-5
size: NA
CDR3: CASRKTGIRFRQETQYF
DNA: TGTGCCAGCAGAAAGACAGGGATCCGATTCCGCCAAGAGACCCAGTACTTC

D: TRBD1
V: TRBV20-1
J: TRBJ2-7
size: many
CDR3: CSARDVRGQDEQYF
DNA: TGCAGTGCTAGAGATGTGAGGGGGCAGGACGAGCAGTACTTC

D: NA
V: TRBV4-1
J: TRBJ2-7
size: NA
CDR3: CASSPGSGITYEQYF
DNA: TGCGCCAGCAGCCCGGGGTCGGGGATAACCTACGAGCAGTACTTC

D: NA
V: TRBV6-1
J: TRBJ1-1
size: many
CDR3: CASSPALNTEAFF
DNA: TGTGCCAGCAGCCCAGCTCTTAACACTGAAGCTTTCTTT

D: NA
V: TRBV19
J: TRBJ1-5
size: once
CDR3: CASRTRRSNQPQHF
DNA: TGTGCCAGTAGGACCCGGCGCAGCAATCAGCCCCAGCATTTT

D: NA
V: TRBV9
J: TRBJ2-3
size: few
CDR3: CASSPQTGGSGDTQYF
DNA: TGTGCCAGCAGCCCACAGACTGGAGGCTCCGGGGATACGCAGTATTTT

D: NA
V: TRBV6-2/TRBV6-3
J: TRBJ2-7
size: NA
CDR3: CASSNKPGLGEQYF
DNA: TGTGCCAGCAGCAACAAGCCGGGCCTCGGAGAGCAGTACTTC

D: NA
V: TRBV4-1
J: TRBJ2-1
size: many
CDR3: CASSMNAWLPYNEQFF
DNA: TGCGCCAGCAGTATGAACGCTTGGCTACCCTACAATGAGCAGTTCTTC

D: NA
V: TRBV27
J: TRBJ1-5
size: few
CDR3: CASSLTLNQPQHF
DNA: TGTGCCAGCAGTTTAACCCTAAATCAGCCCCAGCATTTT

D: TRBD2
V: TRBV20-1
J: TRBJ2-3
size: NA
CDR3: CSARAISGSSDTQYF
DNA: TGCAGTGCTAGAGCGATTAGCGGGAGTTCTGATACGCAGTATTTT

D: NA
V: TRBV12-3/TRBV12-4
J: TRBJ2-7
size: many
CDR3: CASSLGQTYEQYF
DNA: TGTGCCAGCAGTTTAGGACAGACCTACGAGCAGTACTTC

D: NA
V: TRBV29-1
J: TRBJ2-1
size: few
CDR3: CSVGASNNEQFF
DNA: TGCAGCGTTGGGGCTAGCAACAATGAGCAGTTCTTC

D: NA
V: TRBV6-2/TRBV6-3
J: TRBJ2-1
size: many
CDR3: CATAGTGRTSGNEQFF
DNA: TGTGCCACCGCCGGGACAGGGCGTACTAGCGGGAATGAGCAGTTCTTC

D: NA
V: TRBV20-1
J: TRBJ1-4
size: few
CDR3: CSADQGLNEKLFF
DNA: TGCAGTGCCGATCAGGGGCTTAATGAAAAACTGTTTTTT

D: TRBD1
V: TRBV11-2
J: TRBJ2-7
size: many
CDR3: CASSWTGVIYEQYF
DNA: TGTGCCAGCAGCTGGACAGGGGTCATCTACGAGCAGTACTTC

D: TRBD1
V: TRBV6-1
J: TRBJ1-1
size: NA
CDR3: CASSTFTTGVTEAFF
DNA: TGTGCCAGCAGTACGTTTACAACAGGGGTTACTGAAGCTTTCTTT

D: NA
V: TRBV7-9
J: TRBJ2-7
size: NA
CDR3: CASSYRKYEQYF
DNA: TGTGCCAGCAGCTACCGAAAGTACGAGCAGTACTTC

D: NA
V: TRBV29-1
J: TRBJ1-2
size: few
CDR3: CSVERQAYGYTF
DNA: TGCAGCGTTGAACGCCAGGCCTATGGCTACACCTTC